The rows below give T cell receptor beta chains drawn from one sample of a study of T cells in Graves' hyperthyroidism and ophthalmopathy. TCRdb re-derived calls from the multiplex PCR reads in MiXCR, one entry per CDR3 protein. The sample records around 250,000 distinct CDR3 sequences, roughly 15% being singletons. Sequenced: blood. These receptor sequences come from a woman aged 40 to 50 with Graves' hyperthyroidism that later progressed to Graves' ophthalmopathy. Both conserved end residues are trimmed from each CDR3. The order of the fields is J gene, V gene, CDR3 length, CDR3 protein.

j_gene: TRBJ1-2; v_gene: TRBV6-2/TRBV6-3; len: 11; CDR3aa: ASTVTVGYGYT
j_gene: TRBJ2-1; v_gene: TRBV30; len: 14; CDR3aa: AWSGQGGAAYNEQF
j_gene: TRBJ2-1; v_gene: TRBV6-5; len: 15; CDR3aa: ASSYGVAGSSYNEQF
j_gene: TRBJ2-5; v_gene: TRBV11-2; len: 11; CDR3aa: ASSRIVEETQY
j_gene: TRBJ2-1; v_gene: TRBV27; len: 13; CDR3aa: ASKRGGRIPNEQF
j_gene: TRBJ2-3; v_gene: TRBV7-3; len: 14; CDR3aa: ASSLGAARRTDTQY
j_gene: TRBJ1-1; v_gene: TRBV6-1; len: 13; CDR3aa: ASGRPGQQNTEAF
j_gene: TRBJ1-2; v_gene: TRBV30; len: 15; CDR3aa: AWSVWAVVAGSYGYT
j_gene: TRBJ1-5; v_gene: TRBV28; len: 13; CDR3aa: ASSSRGGHNQPQH
j_gene: TRBJ1-6; v_gene: TRBV20-1; len: 14; CDR3aa: SARDRDLGRNSPLH
j_gene: TRBJ2-3; v_gene: TRBV28; len: 11; CDR3aa: ASRWEGADTQY
j_gene: TRBJ2-1; v_gene: TRBV5-4; len: 10; CDR3aa: ASSSTGYEQF
j_gene: TRBJ2-7; v_gene: TRBV5-1; len: 13; CDR3aa: ASSKSPGDSYEQY
j_gene: TRBJ2-1; v_gene: TRBV28; len: 12; CDR3aa: ASSLAGPYNEQF
j_gene: TRBJ2-7; v_gene: TRBV11-2; len: 10; CDR3aa: ASSPFTGEQY
j_gene: TRBJ1-5; v_gene: TRBV6-6; len: 12; CDR3aa: ASSYGVGDQPQH
j_gene: TRBJ2-5; v_gene: TRBV6-1; len: 11; CDR3aa: ASTVGYQETQY
j_gene: TRBJ2-5; v_gene: TRBV5-1; len: 13; CDR3aa: ASSTSGRAVETQY
j_gene: TRBJ1-2; v_gene: TRBV6-1; len: 15; CDR3aa: ASSPRRIMRGGYGYT
j_gene: TRBJ2-1; v_gene: TRBV12-3/TRBV12-4; len: 15; CDR3aa: ASSPWGERLASSSMF
j_gene: TRBJ1-1; v_gene: TRBV19; len: 12; CDR3aa: ASSLIGRRLKAF
j_gene: TRBJ1-3; v_gene: TRBV18; len: 13; CDR3aa: ASSPSEEAGNTIY
j_gene: TRBJ2-7; v_gene: TRBV20-1; len: 10; CDR3aa: SATGQIHEQY
j_gene: TRBJ1-5; v_gene: TRBV12-3/TRBV12-4; len: 12; CDR3aa: ASRSDNSNQPQH
j_gene: TRBJ2-5; v_gene: TRBV27; len: 14; CDR3aa: ASSPIGSLGEMTQY
j_gene: TRBJ2-5; v_gene: TRBV20-1; len: 13; CDR3aa: SAPRSQGTEETQY
j_gene: TRBJ1-2; v_gene: TRBV7-9; len: 11; CDR3aa: ASSLMGNYGYT
j_gene: TRBJ2-1; v_gene: TRBV11-2; len: 13; CDR3aa: ASSLLPPGDNEQF